Below are 12 T cell receptor beta chains sequenced from a single sample in a study of spatial heterogeneity in lung cancer. This sample's time point: blood at routine non-recurrence follow-up after resection. In TCRdb, the 5' RACE reads were re-called with MiXCR into one record per CDR3 protein. Of approximately 39,000 distinct CDR3 sequences listed, approximately 8% are singletons. Sample: PBMCs, taken at follow-up. These receptors were collected from a male donor with early-stage non-small cell lung cancer.

This clonotype has ten or more counts. The genes are TRBV7-8 and TRBJ2-3; a weak D match, TRBD1 (6 bases). V lost 4 bases, J lost 0 bases, and 8 bases lay in between. CDR1 is SGHVS and CDR2 is FQNEAQ in the germline V gene. The length of the CDR3 is 14 residues. CDR3 bases: TGTGCCAGCAGCTGGGGGCCCAGCACAGATACGCAGTATTTT. This translates into CASSWGPSTDTQYF.

This clonotype has a count of ten or more. The genes are TRBV4-2 and TRBJ2-6; 7 nucleotides agree with TRBD1. The trim removed 2 bases at V and 2 bases at J, leaving 3 bases unmatched. In germline, CDR1 is LGHNA, CDR2 YNFKEQ. The CDR3 covers 16 residues. CDR3 loop: CASSQLQGAGANVLTF. CDR3 sequence (DNA): TGTGCCAGCAGCCAACTCCAGGGGGCTGGGGCCAACGTCCTGACTTTC.

This clonotype was observed at least ten times. V and J are TRBV12-2 and TRBJ1-3; the table's TRBD1 call for D was not verified on the DNA. TRBV12-2 is listed as a pseudogene. CDR3 length: 17 amino acids. This CDR3 reads CASRIPPQNGSGNTIYF. CDR3 DNA sequence: TGTGCAAGTCGCATCCCCCCCCAAAACGGGTCTGGAAACACCATATATTTT.

Ten or more counts support this clonotype. V and J are TRBV6-2 or TRBV6-3 and TRBJ1-2, with 12 bases identical to TRBD1. The CDR3 consists of 16 residues. CDR1 is MNHEY and CDR2 is SVGEGT in the germline V gene. V trimming: 2 bases; J trimming: 8 bases; junction bases outside the gene matches: 9. Here the CDR3 DNA reads TGTGCCAGCAGTTACCCGGGACAGGGGGCCCTCTACGGCTACACCTTC. Protein product: CASSYPGQGALYGYTF.

In this sample, this clonotype turned up many times. The chain employs TRBV14 and TRBJ2-1; 8 bases map to TRBD1. V lost 4 bases and J lost 4; bases outside the gene matches: 9. The CDR3 sequence is 16 residues long. CDR1 is SGHDN and CDR2 is FVKESK in the germline V gene. The CDR3 protein is CASSLSQGVWYNEQFF. The CDR3, as DNA: TGTGCCAGCAGCCTCTCACAGGGGGTTTGGTACAATGAGCAGTTCTTC.

Ten or more counts support this clonotype. This sequence joins TRBV29-1 and TRBJ2-7; D is unresolved. Germline CDR1 is SQVTM and CDR2 is ANQGSEA. CDR3 length equals 13 residues. With 4 bases removed from V and 2 bases from J, the gap between germline ends came to 12 bases. This chain's CDR3 is CSVALPHTYEQYF. CDR3 nucleotides: TGCAGCGTTGCGCTTCCCCATACCTACGAGCAGTACTTC.

This clonotype was seen many times. The rearrangement links TRBV28 to TRBJ2-7; 9 bases fit TRBD1. The germline V gene has CDR1 MDHEN and CDR2 SYDVKM. This CDR3 comprises 16 residues. Trimming removed 4 bases from V and 2 bases from J; junction bases left unmatched: 9. This chain's CDR3 is CASSSRQGGPTYEQYF. In DNA, the CDR3 is TGTGCCAGCAGTTCGAGACAGGGGGGTCCCACCTACGAGCAGTACTTC.

This clonotype was detected many times. The gene calls are TRBV5-4 and TRBJ2-1, with D possibly being TRBD1 (6 bases). Trimming pared 4 bases from V and 3 bases from J, leaving 11 bases between. The germline CDR1 and CDR2 sequences are SGHNT and YYREEE (reference sequence). CDR3 length equals 14 residues. CDR3 protein: CASSADRDYNEQFF. CDR3 nucleotide sequence: TGTGCCAGCAGCGCGGACAGAGACTACAATGAGCAGTTCTTC.

This clonotype was seen repeatedly, ten times or more. The chain couples TRBV10-3 to TRBJ2-3, with D unclear. Trimming cost V 6 bases and J 0 bases, with 10 bases left between them. There are 14 residues in the CDR3. The germline gives CDR1 ENHRY, CDR2 SYGVKD. CDR3 residues: CAIRNRLSTDTQYF. The CDR3 DNA reads as TGTGCCATCAGAAATCGACTTAGCACAGATACGCAGTATTTT.

The table lists this clonotype with many counts. The chain carries TRBV4-1 and TRBJ2-7, with D possibly TRBD1 on 6 matching bases. This CDR3 is 15 amino acids long. Germline CDR1 MGHRA, CDR2 YSYEKL. V lost 3 bases to trimming and J lost 0 bases, with 12 bases between them. The CDR3 is CASSQETGSSYEQYF. CDR3 in DNA: TGCGCCAGCAGCCAGGAGACAGGTAGCTCCTACGAGCAGTACTTC.

This clonotype appeared many times. The CDR3 DNA reads TGTGCCAGCACCCCGCTAGCGGGGGTTACCTACAATGAGCAGTTCTTC. It translates to CASTPLAGVTYNEQFF. The V and J genes are TRBV3-1 and TRBJ2-1, with 10 nucleotides matching TRBD2. V lost 7 bases and J lost 2; bases outside the gene matches: 8. Germline V gene sequence: CDR1 LGHDT, CDR2 YNNKEL (reference sequence). The CDR3 sequence is 16 residues long.

This clonotype was picked up many times. The chain carries TRBV10-1 and TRBJ2-3, with TRBD2 matching over 7 bases. The CDR3 is made up of 17 amino acids. V lost 0 bases to trimming and J lost 0 bases; unmatched junction nucleotides: 6. Germline CDR1 is WNHNN and CDR2 is SYGVQD (reference sequence). DNA for the CDR3: TGCGCCAGCAGTGAGTCGCGGCTAGCGGTTAGCACAGATACGCAGTATTTT. Encoded protein: CASSESRLAVSTDTQYF.